Each of the 11 T cell receptor beta chains below was sequenced from the same sample in a study of response to subunit inactivated influenza vaccine. One entry per CDR3 protein, called by TCRdb with MiXCR from the RT-PCR reads. The sample has hundreds of thousands of distinct CDR3 sequences, roughly 22% seen once. The specimen comprised PBMCs from blood, sampled around 22 months after vaccination. These receptors all come from a man aged 45 to 70 who received an inactivated influenza vaccine.

The sample holds a few counts of this clonotype. The rearrangement joins TRBV11-2 to TRBJ2-5; D may be TRBD1 (7 bases). Trimming shortened V by 1 base and J by 4 bases, and 16 bases separated the two germline ends. Germline V CDR1 and CDR2: SGHAT, FQNNGV. The CDR3 covers 16 residues. The CDR3 DNA reads as TGTGCCAGCAGCTTAGGTCAAGGAGGGGGCCCAGAGACCCAGTACTTC. This gives the protein CASSLGQGGGPETQYF.

Here the CDR3 reads CATRDRLSSYTF. DNA for the CDR3: TGTGCCACGAGGGACCGACTGAGTAGCTACACCTTC. V usage is TRBV10-3 and J usage is TRBJ1-2; possibly TRBD1 for D (5 bases). The length of the CDR3 is 12 residues. CDR1 is ENHRY and CDR2 is SYGVKD in the germline V gene. Trimming cost V 10 bases and J 9 bases, with 18 bases left between them.

This clonotype appeared a few times. V and J are TRBV6-1 and TRBJ1-1, with 8 nucleotides matching TRBD1. Losses at the gene ends were 5 bases for V and 7 bases for J; bases not matched to a gene: 18. Germline V CDR1 and CDR2: MNHNS, SASEGT. The CDR3 extends over 17 amino acids. CDR3 coding DNA: TGTGCCAGCAGTCAACGGCGGACAGGGTTGGGCCAGTTTGAAGCTTTCTTT. Translating gives CASSQRRTGLGQFEAFF.

This clonotype was counted at least ten times. The rearrangement joins TRBV3-1 to TRBJ1-2; TRBD1 might be the D (5 bases). The CDR3 is 13 amino acids. V dropped 4 bases and J dropped 4 bases, with 10 bases sitting between them. Germline loops: CDR1 LGHDT, CDR2 YNNKEL (reference sequence). The CDR3 sequence is CASSRGAIYGYTF. CDR3 DNA sequence: TGTGCCAGCAGCCGGGGCGCCATCTATGGCTACACCTTC. Supplemented by reference TRBV3-1 and TRBJ1-2, the full variable domain reads DTAVSQTPKYLVTQMGNDKSIKCEQNLGHDTMYWYKQDSKKFLKIMFSYNNKELIINETVPNRFSPKSPDKAHLNLHINSLELGDSAVYFCASSRGAIYGYTFGSGTRLTVV.

V gene TRBV7-2 combines with J gene TRBJ2-7; D may correspond to TRBD1 or TRBD2 (5 bases each). The CDR3 sequence is 15 residues long. Germline lookup yields CDR1 SGHTA and CDR2 FQGNSA. The V and J ends lost 1 base and 2 bases respectively, with 12 bases between them. In nucleotides, the CDR3 is TGTGCCAGCAGCTTAGGGGGGAGAAGTACCTACGAGCAGTACTTC. It codes for CASSLGGRSTYEQYF.

The gene calls are TRBV27 and TRBJ1-1; D ambiguous. V lost 5 bases to trimming and J lost 0 bases, with 13 bases between them. The CDR3 is 15 amino acids. Germline values: CDR1 MNHEY, CDR2 SMNVEV (reference sequence). The chain's CDR3 is CASSLGFLMNTEAFF. As DNA, the CDR3 is TGTGCCAGCAGTCTGGGATTTCTGATGAACACTGAAGCTTTCTTT.

This clonotype occurred a few times. This chain joins TRBV29-1 and TRBJ2-1; the D gene is possibly TRBD1 (5 bases). V gave up 7 bases and J gave up 6 bases, with 19 bases separating them. Germline lookup yields CDR1 SQVTM and CDR2 ANQGSEA. This CDR3 is built from 14 residues. The CDR3 here is CSEQADATANEQFF. The CDR3 region has the DNA TGCAGCGAACAGGCGGACGCGACCGCCAATGAGCAGTTCTTC.

This clonotype was counted a few times. The V gene is TRBV12-3 or TRBV12-4, the J gene TRBJ1-2; D not resolved. The CDR3 covers 13 residues. Trimming took 3 bases from V and 7 from J, leaving 12 bases between them. The CDR3 sequence is CASSFVSLAGYTF. DNA for the CDR3: TGTGCCAGCAGTTTTGTTTCGTTGGCTGGCTACACCTTC.

The chain is built from TRBV20-1 and TRBJ2-7; D uncertain. The germline CDR1 and CDR2 sequences are DFQATT and SNEGSKA (reference sequence). The germline V and J ends were trimmed by 6 bases and 3 bases, with 9 bases remaining between them. The CDR3 loop spans 11 amino acids. CDR3 amino acids: CSASFLYEQYF. The CDR3 DNA sequence: TGCAGTGCCTCGTTCCTCTACGAGCAGTACTTC.

This clonotype was counted between two and nine times. The chain carries TRBV5-1 and TRBJ2-7; perhaps TRBD1 as D (6 bases). V lost 1 base and J lost 3, with 14 bases in between. CDR1 SGHRS and CDR2 YFSETQ come from the germline V gene. CDR3 length: 15 amino acids. CDR3 DNA: TGCGCCAGCAGCTTGTTAGGGACAACGAACTACGAGCAGTACTTC. Protein product: CASSLLGTTNYEQYF.

The gene calls are TRBV7-2 and TRBJ2-1; 9 nucleotides match TRBD2. Trimming took 6 bases from V and 1 from J; bases not matched to a gene: 7. The germline V gene has CDR1 SGHTA and CDR2 FQGNSA. This CDR3 is built from 16 residues. The chain's CDR3 is CASRGSGSLSYNEQFF. CDR3 nucleotide sequence: TGTGCCAGCAGAGGTAGCGGGAGTCTTTCCTACAATGAGCAGTTCTTC.